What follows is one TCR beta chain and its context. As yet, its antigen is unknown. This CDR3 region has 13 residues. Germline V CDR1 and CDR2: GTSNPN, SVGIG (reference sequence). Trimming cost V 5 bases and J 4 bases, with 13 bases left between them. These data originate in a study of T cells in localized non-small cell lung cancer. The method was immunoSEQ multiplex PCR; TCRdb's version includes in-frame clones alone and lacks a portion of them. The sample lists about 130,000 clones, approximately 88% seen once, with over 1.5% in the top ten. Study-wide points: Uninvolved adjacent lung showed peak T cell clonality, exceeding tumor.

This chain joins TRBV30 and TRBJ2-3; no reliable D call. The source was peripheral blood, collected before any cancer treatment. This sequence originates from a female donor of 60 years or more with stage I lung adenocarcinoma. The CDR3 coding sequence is TGTGCCTGGGCCCGCTCGGGCGCAGATACGCAGTATTTT. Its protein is CAWARSGADTQYF.